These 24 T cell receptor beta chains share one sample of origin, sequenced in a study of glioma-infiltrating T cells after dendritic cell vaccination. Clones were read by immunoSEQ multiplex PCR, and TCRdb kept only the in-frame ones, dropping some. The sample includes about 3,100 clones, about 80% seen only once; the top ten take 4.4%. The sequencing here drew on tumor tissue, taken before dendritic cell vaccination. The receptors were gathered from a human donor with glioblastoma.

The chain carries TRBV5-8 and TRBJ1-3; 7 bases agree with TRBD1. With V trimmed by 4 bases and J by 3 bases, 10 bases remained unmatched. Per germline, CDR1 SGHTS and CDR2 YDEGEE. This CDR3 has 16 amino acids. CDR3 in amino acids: CASSPRQTGIGNTIYF. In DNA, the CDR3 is TGTGCCAGCAGCCCACGCCAGACAGGGATTGGAAACACCATATATTTT.

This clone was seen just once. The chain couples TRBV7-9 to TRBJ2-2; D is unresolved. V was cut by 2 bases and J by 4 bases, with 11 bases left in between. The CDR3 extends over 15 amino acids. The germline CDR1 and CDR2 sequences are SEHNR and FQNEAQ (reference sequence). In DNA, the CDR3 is TGTGCCAGCAGCTTATCCTCACTCGTCACCGGGGAGCTGTTTTTT. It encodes CASSLSSLVTGELFF.

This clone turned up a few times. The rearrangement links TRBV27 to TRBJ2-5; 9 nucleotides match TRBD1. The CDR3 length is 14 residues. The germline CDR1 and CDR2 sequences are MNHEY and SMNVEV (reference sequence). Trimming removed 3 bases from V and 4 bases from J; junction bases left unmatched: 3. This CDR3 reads CASSLDRGTETQYF. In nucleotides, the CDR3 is TGTGCCAGCAGTTTGGACAGGGGTACAGAGACCCAGTACTTC.

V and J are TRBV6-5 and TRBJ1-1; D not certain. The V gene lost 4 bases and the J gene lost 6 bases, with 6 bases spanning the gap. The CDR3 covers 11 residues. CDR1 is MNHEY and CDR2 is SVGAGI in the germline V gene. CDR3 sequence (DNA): TGTGCCAGCAGTTCTCCAGCTGAAGCTTTCTTT. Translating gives CASSSPAEAFF.

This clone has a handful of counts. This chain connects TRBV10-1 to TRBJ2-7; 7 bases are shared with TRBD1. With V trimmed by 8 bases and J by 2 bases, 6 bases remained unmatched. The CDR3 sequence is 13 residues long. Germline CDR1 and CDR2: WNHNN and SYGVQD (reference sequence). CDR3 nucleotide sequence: TGCGCCAGCGCCCCCGGGACAGCCTACGAGCAGTACTTC. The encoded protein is CASAPGTAYEQYF.

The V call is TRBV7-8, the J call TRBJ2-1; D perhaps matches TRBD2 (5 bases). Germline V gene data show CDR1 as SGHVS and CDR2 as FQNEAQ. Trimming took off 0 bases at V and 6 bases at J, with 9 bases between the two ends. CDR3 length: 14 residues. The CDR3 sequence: CASSLAFGSNEQFF. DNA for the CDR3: TGTGCCAGCAGCTTAGCGTTTGGGAGCAATGAGCAGTTCTTC.

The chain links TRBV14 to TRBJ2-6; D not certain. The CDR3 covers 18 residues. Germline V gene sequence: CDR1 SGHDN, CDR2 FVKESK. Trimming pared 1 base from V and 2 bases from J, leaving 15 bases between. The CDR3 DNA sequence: TGTGCCAGCAGCCAAGCCTCCCTCCTTCTCCCTGGGGCCAACGTCCTGACTTTC. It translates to CASSQASLLLPGANVLTF.

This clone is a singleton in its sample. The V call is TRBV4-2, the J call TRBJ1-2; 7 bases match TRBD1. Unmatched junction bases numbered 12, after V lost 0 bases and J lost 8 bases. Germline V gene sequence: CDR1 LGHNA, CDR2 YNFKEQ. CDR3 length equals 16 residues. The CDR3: CASSQDRQGRGVGYTF. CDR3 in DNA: TGTGCCAGCAGCCAAGATCGACAGGGACGAGGAGTAGGCTACACCTTC.

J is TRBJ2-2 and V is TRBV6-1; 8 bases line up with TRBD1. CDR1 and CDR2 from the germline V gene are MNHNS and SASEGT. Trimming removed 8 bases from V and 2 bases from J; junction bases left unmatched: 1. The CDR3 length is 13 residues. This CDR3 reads CASDRGNTGELFF. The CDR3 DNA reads TGTGCCAGCGACAGGGGAAACACCGGGGAGCTGTTTTTT.

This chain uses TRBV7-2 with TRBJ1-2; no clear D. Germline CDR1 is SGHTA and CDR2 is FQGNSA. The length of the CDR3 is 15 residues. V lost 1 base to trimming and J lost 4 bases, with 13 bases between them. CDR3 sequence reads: CASSLDPVVSYGYTF. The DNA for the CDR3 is TGTGCCAGCAGCTTAGATCCGGTAGTATCCTATGGCTACACCTTC.

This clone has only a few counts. Written as DNA, the CDR3 is TGTGCCAGCGATACCGGGGATGGTATTTTCGGAAGCAATCAGCCCCAGCATTTT. It translates to CASDTGDGIFGSNQPQHF. The chain joins TRBV6-4 to TRBJ1-5, with unresolved D. V gave up 8 bases and J gave up 1 base, with 24 bases separating them. Germline lookup yields CDR1 MRHNA and CDR2 SNTAGT. CDR3 length: 18 amino acids.

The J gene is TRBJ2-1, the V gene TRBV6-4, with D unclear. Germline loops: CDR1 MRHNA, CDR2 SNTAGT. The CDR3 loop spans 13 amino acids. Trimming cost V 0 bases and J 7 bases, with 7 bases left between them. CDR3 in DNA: TGTGCCAGCAGTGACTCTAACCAGAATGAGCAGTTCTTC. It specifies CASSDSNQNEQFF.

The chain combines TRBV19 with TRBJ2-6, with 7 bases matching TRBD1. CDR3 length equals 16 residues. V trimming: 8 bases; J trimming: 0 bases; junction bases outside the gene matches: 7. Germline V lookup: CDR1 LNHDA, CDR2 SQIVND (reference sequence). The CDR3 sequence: CASRQGQASGANVLTF. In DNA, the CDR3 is TGTGCCAGTCGACAGGGCCAAGCCTCTGGGGCCAACGTCCTGACTTTC.

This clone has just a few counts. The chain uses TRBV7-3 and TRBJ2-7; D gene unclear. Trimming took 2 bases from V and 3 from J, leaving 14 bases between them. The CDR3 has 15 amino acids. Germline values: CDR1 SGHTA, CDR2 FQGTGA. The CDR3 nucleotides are TGTGCCAGCAGCTTAGCCTCTAGTTCGGTCTACGAGCAGTACTTC. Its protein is CASSLASSSVYEQYF. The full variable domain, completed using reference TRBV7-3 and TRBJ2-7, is GAGVSQTPSNKVTEKGKYVELRCDPISGHTALYWYRQSLGQGPEFLIYFQGTGAADDSGLPNDRFFAVRPEGSVSTLKIQRTERGDSAVYLCASSLASSSVYEQYFGPGTRLTVT.

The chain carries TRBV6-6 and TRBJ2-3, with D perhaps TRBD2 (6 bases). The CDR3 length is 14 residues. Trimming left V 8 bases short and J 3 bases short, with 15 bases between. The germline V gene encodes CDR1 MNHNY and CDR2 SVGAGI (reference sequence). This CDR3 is CASSIIGGTDTQYF. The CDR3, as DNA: TGTGCCAGCTCGATAATCGGGGGTACAGATACGCAGTATTTT.

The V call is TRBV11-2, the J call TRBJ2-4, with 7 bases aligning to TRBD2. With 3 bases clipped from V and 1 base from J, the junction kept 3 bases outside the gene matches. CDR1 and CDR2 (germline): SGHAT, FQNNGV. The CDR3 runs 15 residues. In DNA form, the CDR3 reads TGTGCCAGCAGCTTCACTAGCGATGCCAAAAACATTCAGTACTTC. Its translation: CASSFTSDAKNIQYF.

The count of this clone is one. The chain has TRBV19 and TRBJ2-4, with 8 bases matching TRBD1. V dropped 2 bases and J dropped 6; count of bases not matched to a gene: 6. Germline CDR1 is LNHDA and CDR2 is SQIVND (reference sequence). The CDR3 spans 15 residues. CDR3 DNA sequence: TGTGCCAGTAGTATACAAATGGACAGGGTAAACATTCAGTACTTC. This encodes CASSIQMDRVNIQYF.

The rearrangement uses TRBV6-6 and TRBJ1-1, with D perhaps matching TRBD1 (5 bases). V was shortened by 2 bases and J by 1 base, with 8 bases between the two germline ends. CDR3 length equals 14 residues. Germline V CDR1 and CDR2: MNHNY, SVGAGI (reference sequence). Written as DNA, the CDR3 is TGTGCCAGCAGTTACGTGGGGGGGAACACTGAAGCTTTCTTT. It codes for CASSYVGGNTEAFF.

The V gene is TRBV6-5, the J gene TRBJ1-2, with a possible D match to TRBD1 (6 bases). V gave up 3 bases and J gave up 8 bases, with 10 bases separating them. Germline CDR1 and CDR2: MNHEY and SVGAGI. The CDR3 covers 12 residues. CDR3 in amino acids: CASSYHREGYTF. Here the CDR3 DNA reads TGTGCCAGCAGTTATCACAGGGAGGGCTACACCTTC.

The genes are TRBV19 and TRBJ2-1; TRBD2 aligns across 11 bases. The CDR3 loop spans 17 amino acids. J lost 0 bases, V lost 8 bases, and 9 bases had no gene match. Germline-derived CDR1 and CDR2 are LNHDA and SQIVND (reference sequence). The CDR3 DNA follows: TGTGCCAGTCGTAAAACTAGCGGGGGACACTCCTACAATGAGCAGTTCTTC. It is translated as CASRKTSGGHSYNEQFF.

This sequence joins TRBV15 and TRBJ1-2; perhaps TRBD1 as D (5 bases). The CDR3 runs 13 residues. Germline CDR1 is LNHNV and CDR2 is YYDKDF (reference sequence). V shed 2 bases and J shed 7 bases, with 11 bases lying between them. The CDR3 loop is CATSRSQGLGYTF. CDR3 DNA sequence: TGTGCCACCAGCAGATCGCAGGGCCTTGGCTACACCTTC.

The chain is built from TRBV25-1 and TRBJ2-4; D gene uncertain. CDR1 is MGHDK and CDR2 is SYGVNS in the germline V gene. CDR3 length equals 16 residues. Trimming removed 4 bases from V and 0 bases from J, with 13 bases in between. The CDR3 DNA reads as TGTGCCAGCAGTGCCACAGAGATCTTAGCCAAAAACATTCAGTACTTC. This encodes CASSATEILAKNIQYF.

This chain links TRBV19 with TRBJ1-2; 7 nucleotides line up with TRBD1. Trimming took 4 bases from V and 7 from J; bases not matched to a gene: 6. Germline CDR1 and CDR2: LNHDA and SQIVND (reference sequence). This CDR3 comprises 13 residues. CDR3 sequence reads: CASSTSTGSGYTF. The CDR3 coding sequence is TGTGCCAGTAGTACTTCGACAGGGAGTGGCTACACCTTC.

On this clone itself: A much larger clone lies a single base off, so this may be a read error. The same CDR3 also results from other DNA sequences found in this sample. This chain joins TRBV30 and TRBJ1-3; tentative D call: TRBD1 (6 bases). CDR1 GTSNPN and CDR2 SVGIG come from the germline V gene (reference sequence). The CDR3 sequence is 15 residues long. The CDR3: CAWSPTGLAGNTIYF. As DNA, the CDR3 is TGCGCCTGGAGTCCAACAGGGCTAGCTGGAAACACCATATATTTT.